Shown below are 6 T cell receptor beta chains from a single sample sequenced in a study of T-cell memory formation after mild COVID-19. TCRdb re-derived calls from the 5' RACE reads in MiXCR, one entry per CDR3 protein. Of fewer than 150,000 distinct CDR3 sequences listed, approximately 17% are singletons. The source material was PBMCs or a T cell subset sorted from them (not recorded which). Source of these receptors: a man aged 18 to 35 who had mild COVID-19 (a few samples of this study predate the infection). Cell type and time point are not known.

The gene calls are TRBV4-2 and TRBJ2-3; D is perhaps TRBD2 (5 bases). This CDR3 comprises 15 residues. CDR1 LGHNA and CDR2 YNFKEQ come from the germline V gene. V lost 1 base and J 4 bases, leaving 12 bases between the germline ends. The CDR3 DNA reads TGTGCCAGCAGCCAAGGTCTACTAGAATCAGATACGCAGTATTTT. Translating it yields CASSQGLLESDTQYF.

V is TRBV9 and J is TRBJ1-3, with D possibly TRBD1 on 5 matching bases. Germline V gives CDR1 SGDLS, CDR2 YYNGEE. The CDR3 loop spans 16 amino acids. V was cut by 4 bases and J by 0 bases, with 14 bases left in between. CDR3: CASSPFEGSSGNTIYF. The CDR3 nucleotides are TGTGCCAGCAGCCCATTCGAGGGGAGCTCTGGAAACACCATATATTTT.

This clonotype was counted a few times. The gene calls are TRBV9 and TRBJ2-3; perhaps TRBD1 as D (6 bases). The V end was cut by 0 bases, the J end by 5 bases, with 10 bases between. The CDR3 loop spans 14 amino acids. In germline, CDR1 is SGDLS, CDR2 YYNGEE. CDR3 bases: TGTGCCAGCAGCGTAGTCAGGGGCGGAGATACGCAGTATTTT. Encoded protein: CASSVVRGGDTQYF.

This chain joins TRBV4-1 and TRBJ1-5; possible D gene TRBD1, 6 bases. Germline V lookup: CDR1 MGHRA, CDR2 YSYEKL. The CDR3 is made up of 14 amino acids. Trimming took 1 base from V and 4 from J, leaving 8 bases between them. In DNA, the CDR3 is TGCGCCAGCAGCCAAGCGGGACAAAATCAGCCCCAGCATTTT. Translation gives CASSQAGQNQPQHF.

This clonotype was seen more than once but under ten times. Here the CDR3 reads CASSEINPGRGRTDTQYF. The CDR3, as DNA: TGTGCCAGCAGTGAAATTAATCCTGGCAGGGGTCGCACAGATACGCAGTATTTT. The chain combines TRBV6-1 with TRBJ2-3; D is possibly TRBD1 (6 bases). The CDR3 sequence is 18 residues long. Trimming pared 2 bases from V and 1 base from J, leaving 19 bases between. Germline V lookup: CDR1 MNHNS, CDR2 SASEGT.

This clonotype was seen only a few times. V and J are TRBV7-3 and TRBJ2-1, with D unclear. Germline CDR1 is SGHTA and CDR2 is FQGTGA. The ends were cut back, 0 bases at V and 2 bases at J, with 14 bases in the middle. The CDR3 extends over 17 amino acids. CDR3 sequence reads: CASSLTFGGLPYNEQFF. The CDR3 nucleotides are TGTGCCAGCAGCTTAACTTTCGGCGGCCTGCCCTACAATGAGCAGTTCTTC.